This T cell receptor (beta chain) was captured in a study of shared clonotypes between healthy human individuals. Study in general: The cohort had two women and three men, ages 18 to 49. Study results and limitations: Naive subsets generally exceeded memory subsets in estimated richness. The genetic and exposure-history diversity represented was limited by few donors.

The CDR3 runs to 13 residues. V lost 4 bases to trimming and J lost 1 base, with 7 bases between them. Germline V gene sequence: CDR1 SGHRS, CDR2 YFSETQ. Comments on this clone: The antigen is not known.

Some clones are missing from TCRdb's copy, which holds only in-frame ones; the method was immunoSEQ multiplex PCR. The repertoire has around 330,000 clones, around 67% of them found once; the top ten carry 10%. This clonotype originated in a man aged 25 to 40 in good health. The rearrangement uses TRBV5-1 and TRBJ2-3; D is ambiguous. What was sequenced was memory CD4+ T cells sorted from blood. Sample subset: CD45RA-negative fraction. The CDR3 DNA is TGCGCCAGCAGCCCTTGGCGCACAGATACGCAGTATTTT. Residues: CASSPWRTDTQYF.